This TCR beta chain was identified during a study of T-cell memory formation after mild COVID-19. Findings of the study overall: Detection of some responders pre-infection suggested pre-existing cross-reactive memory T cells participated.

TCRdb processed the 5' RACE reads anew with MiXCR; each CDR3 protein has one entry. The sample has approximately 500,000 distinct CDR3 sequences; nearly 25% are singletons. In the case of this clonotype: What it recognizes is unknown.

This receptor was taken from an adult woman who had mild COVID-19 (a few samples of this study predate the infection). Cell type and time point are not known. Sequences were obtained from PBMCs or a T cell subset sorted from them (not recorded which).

The CDR3, as DNA: TGTGCCAGCTCGAGACCAGGACAGGCCGATTACGAGCAGTACTTC. As protein: CASSRPGQADYEQYF. The chain uses TRBV18 and TRBJ2-7; the match to TRBD1 covers 7 bases. Germline V gene sequence: CDR1 KGHSH, CDR2 LQKENI. Trimming removed 6 bases from V and 4 bases from J; junction bases left unmatched: 12. The CDR3 sequence is 15 residues long.